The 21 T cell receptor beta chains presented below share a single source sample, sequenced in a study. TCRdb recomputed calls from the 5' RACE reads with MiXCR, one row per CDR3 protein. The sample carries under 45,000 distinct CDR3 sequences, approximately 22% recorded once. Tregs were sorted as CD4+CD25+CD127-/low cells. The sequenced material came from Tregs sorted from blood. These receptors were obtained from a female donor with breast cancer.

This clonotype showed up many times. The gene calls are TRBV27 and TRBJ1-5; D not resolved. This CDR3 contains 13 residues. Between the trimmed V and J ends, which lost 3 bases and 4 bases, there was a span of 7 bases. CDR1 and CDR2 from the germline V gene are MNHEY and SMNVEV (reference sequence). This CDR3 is CASSLAGNQPQHF. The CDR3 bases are TGTGCCAGCAGTTTGGCGGGGAATCAGCCCCAGCATTTT.

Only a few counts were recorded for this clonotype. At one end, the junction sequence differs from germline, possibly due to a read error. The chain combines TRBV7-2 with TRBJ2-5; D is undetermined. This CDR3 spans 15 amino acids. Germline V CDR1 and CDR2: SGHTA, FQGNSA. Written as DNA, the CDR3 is TGTGCCAGCAGCTTAGCGGTGGACGCGCCGAGACCGAGAGACTTC. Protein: CASSLAVDAPRPRDF.

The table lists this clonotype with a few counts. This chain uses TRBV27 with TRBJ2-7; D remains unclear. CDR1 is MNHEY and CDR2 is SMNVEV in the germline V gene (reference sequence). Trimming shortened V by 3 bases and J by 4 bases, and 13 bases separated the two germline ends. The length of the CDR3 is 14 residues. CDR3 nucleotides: TGTGCCAGCAGTTTTTTTCAGTCTGGGTACGAGCAGTACTTC. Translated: CASSFFQSGYEQYF.

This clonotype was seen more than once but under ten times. CDR3 DNA: TGTGCCAGCACCCCGTCCCAGGTGGGGACTGAAGCTTTCTTT. It encodes CASTPSQVGTEAFF. This chain connects TRBV7-9 to TRBJ1-1; D remains ambiguous. The CDR3 has 14 amino acids. V shed 7 bases and J shed 5 bases, with 17 bases lying between them. Germline loops: CDR1 SEHNR, CDR2 FQNEAQ (reference sequence).

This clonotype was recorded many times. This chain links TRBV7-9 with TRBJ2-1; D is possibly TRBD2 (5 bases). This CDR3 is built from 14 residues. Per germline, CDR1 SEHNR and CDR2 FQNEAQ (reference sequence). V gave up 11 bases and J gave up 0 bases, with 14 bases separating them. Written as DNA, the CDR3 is TGTGCCGCGGGTCCGGGGAGCTCCTACAATGAGCAGTTCTTC. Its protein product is CAAGPGSSYNEQFF.

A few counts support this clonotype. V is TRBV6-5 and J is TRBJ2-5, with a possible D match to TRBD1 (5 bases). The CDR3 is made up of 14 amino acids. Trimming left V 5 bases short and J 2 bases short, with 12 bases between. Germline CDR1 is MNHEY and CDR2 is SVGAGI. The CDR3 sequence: CASSRSGIQETQYF. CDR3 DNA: TGTGCCAGCAGTCGCTCAGGGATACAAGAGACCCAGTACTTC.

DNA for the CDR3: TGTGCCAGCAGTTACGACGGGCCTGTTTACGAGCAGTACTTC. Amino acids: CASSYDGPVYEQYF. This chain joins TRBV28 and TRBJ2-7, with D uncertain. Germline V gene lookup returns CDR1 MDHEN and CDR2 SYDVKM. This CDR3 has 14 amino acids. V was shortened by 4 bases and J by 4 bases, with 14 bases between the two germline ends. Together with reference TRBV28 and TRBJ2-7, the CDR3 gives the full variable domain: DVKVTQSSRYLVKRTGEKVFLECVQDMDHENMFWYRQDPGLGLRLIYFSYDVKMKEKGDIPEGYSVSREKKERFSLILESASTNQTSMYLCASSYDGPVYEQYFGPGTRLTVT.

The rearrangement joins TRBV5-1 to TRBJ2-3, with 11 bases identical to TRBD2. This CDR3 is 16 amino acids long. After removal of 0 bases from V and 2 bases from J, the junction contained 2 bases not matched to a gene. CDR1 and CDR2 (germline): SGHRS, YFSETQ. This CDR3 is CASSLVTSGNTDTQYF. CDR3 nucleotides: TGCGCCAGCAGCTTGGTGACTAGCGGGAACACAGATACGCAGTATTTT.

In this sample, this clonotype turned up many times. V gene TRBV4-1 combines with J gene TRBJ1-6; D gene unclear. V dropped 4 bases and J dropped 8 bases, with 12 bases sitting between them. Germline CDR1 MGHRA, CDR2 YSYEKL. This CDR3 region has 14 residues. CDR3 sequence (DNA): TGCGCCAGCAGCCCTGGGCGGAATCATTCACCCCTCCACTTT. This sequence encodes CASSPGRNHSPLHF.

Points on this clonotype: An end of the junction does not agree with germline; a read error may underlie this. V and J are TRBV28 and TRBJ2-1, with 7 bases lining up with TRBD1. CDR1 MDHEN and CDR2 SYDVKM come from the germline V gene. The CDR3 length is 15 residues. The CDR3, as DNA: TGTGCCGGCAGTTTTCAGACAGGGTCCTACAATGAGCAGTTCTTC. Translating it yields CAGSFQTGSYNEQFF.

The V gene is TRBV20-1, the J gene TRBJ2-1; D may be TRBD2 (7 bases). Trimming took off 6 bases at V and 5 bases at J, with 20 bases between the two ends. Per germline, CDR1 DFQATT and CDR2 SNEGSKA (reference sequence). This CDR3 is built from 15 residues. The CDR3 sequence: CSAGGSRGRDNEQFF. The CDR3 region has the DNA TGCAGTGCGGGCGGATCGCGGGGGCGGGACAATGAGCAGTTCTTC.

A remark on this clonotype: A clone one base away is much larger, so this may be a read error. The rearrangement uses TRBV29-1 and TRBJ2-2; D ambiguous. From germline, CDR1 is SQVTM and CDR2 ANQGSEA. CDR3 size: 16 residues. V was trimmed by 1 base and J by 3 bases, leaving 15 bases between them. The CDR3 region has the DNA TGCAGCGTTGAAGGTTCAAAAGCCGGCCACACCGGGGAGCTGTTTTTT. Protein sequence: CSVEGSKAGHTGELFF.

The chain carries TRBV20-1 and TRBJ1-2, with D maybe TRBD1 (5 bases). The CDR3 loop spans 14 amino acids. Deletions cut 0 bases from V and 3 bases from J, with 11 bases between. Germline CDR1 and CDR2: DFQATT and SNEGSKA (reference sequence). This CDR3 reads CSARETGGDYGYTF. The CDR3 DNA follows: TGCAGTGCTAGAGAAACGGGAGGGGACTATGGCTACACCTTC.

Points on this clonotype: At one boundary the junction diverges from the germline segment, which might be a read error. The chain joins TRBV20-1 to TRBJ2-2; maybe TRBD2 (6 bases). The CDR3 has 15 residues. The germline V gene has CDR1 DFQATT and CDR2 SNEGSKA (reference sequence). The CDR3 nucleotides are TGCGGTGCTAGTACACGGGGACTGAACACCGGGGAGCTGTTTTTT. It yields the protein CGASTRGLNTGELFF.

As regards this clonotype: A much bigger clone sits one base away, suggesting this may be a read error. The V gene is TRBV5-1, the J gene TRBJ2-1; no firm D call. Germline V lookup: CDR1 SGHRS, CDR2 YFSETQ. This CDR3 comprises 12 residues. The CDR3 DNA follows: TGCGCCAGCAGCTTGGCCTACAATGAGCAGTCCTTC. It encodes CASSLAYNEQSF.

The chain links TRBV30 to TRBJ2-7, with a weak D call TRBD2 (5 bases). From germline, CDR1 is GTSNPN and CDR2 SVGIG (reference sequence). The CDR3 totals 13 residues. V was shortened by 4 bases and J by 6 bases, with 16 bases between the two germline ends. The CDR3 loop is CAWNIEAGGEQYF. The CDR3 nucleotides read TGTGCCTGGAACATTGAGGCGGGCGGCGAGCAGTACTTC.

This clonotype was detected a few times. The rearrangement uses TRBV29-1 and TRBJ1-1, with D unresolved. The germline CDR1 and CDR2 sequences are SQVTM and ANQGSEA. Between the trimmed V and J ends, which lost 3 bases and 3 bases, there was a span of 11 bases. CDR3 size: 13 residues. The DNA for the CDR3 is TGCAGCGTTGAGGAAGGTTTCGACACTGAAGCTTTCTTT. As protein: CSVEEGFDTEAFF.

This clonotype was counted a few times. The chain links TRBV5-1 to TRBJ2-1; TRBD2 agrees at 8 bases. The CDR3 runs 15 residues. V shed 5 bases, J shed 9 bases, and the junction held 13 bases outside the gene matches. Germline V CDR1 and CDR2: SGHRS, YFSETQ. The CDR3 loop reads CASSPTGGQVVEQFF. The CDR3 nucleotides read TGCGCCAGCAGTCCTACGGGAGGGCAAGTGGTTGAGCAGTTCTTC.

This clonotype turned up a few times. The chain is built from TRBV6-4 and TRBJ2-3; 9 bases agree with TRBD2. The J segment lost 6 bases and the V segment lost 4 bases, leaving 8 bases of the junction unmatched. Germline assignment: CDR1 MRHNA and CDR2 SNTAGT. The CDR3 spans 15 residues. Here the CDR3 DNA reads TGTGCCAGCAGTGTCTCTAGCGGGATAGGTGATACGCAGTATTTT. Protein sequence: CASSVSSGIGDTQYF.

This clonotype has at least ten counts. For the CDR3, the DNA is TGCAGTGCTAGTTCCGGTCCGGGGTACCAAGAGACCCAGTACTTC. The encoded protein is CSASSGPGYQETQYF. V is TRBV20-1 and J is TRBJ2-5; tentative D call: TRBD2 (5 bases). Germline values: CDR1 DFQATT, CDR2 SNEGSKA (reference sequence). This CDR3 region has 15 residues. V lost 3 bases and J 0 bases, leaving 14 bases between the germline ends.

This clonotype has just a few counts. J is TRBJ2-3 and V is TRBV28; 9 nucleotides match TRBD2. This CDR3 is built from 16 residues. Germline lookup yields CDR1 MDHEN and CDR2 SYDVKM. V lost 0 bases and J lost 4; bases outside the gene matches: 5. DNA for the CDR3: TGTGCCAGCAGTTTATGGGCAGCGGGAGGCTCAGATACGCAGTATTTT. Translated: CASSLWAAGGSDTQYF.